This T cell receptor (beta chain) came from a study of T cell responses to AZD1222 COVID-19 vaccine. The assay was immunoSEQ multiplex PCR, and TCRdb's table has in-frame clones only and misses some. The table shows 100,000 to 120,000 clones, with about 87% occurring only once. Trimming cost V 6 bases and J 6 bases, with 12 bases left between them. This CDR3 spans 13 amino acids. Second-dose intervals of approximately 4 or approximately 12 weeks were pooled. A note on this clone: Its matching antigen is unknown.

Study-level results: When two AZD1222 doses had been given, Spike-specific TCR breadth and depth rose. The peak T cell response came first, and repertoires were sampled only after it.

The TCR originated in an adult who received the AZD1222 COVID-19 vaccine. The rearrangement links TRBV12-3 or TRBV12-4 to TRBJ1-5; the D gene is possibly TRBD1 (6 bases). The sequenced sample was peripheral blood, obtained 28 days after the second AZD1222 dose. CDR3 amino acids: CASRQGEGQPQHF. CDR3 coding DNA: TGTGCCAGCAGACAGGGAGAAGGTCAGCCCCAGCATTTT.